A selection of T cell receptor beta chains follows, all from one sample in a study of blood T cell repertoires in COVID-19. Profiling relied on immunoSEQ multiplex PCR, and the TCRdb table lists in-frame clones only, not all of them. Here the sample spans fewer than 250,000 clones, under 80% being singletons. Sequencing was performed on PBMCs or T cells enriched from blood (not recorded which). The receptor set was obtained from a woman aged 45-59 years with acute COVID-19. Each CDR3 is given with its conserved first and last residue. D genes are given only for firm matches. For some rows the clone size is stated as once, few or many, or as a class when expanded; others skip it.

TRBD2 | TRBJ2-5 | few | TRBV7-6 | CASSLEVSGGGETQYF | TGTGCCAGCAGCTTAGAGGTTAGCGGGGGCGGAGAGACCCAGTACTTC
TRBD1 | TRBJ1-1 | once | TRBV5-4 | CASSKQGMNTEAFF | TGTGCCAGCAGCAAACAGGGGATGAACACTGAAGCTTTCTTT
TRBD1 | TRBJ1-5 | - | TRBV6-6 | CASSLGGQPQHF | TGTGCCAGCAGTTTAGGGGGCCAGCCCCAGCATTTT
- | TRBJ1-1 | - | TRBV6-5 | CASRLRDSNTEAFF | TGTGCCAGCAGGCTTAGAGACAGCAACACTGAAGCTTTCTTT
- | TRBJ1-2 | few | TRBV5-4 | CASSLVGGYGYTF | TGTGCCAGCAGCTTAGTAGGGGGCTATGGCTACACCTTC
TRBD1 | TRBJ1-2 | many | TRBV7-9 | CASSLSTGTGTYGYTF | TGTGCCAGCAGCTTAAGCACCGGGACAGGGACCTATGGCTACACCTTC
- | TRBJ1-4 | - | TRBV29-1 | CSVETPEGFSEKLFF | TGCAGCGTTGAAACTCCGGAGGGGTTTAGTGAAAAACTGTTTTTT
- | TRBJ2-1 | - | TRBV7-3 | CASSLGGVSYNEQFF | TGTGCCAGCAGCTTAGGCGGGGTATCCTACAATGAGCAGTTCTTC
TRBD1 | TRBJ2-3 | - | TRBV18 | CASSRDRHPSTDTQYF | TGTGCCAGCTCCCGGGACAGACACCCTAGCACAGATACGCAGTATTTT
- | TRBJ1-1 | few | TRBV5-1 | CASSFRGDQNTEAFF | TGCGCCAGCAGCTTTCGGGGGGACCAGAACACTGAAGCTTTCTTT
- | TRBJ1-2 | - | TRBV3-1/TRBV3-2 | CASSPLSGSGYTF | TGTGCCAGCAGCCCGCTAAGTGGTTCTGGCTACACCTTC
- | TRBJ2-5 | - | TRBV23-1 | CASSQWARGETQYF | TGCGCCAGCAGTCAATGGGCCAGGGGAGAGACCCAGTACTTC
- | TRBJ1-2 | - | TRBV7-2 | CASSPLNTRGSGYTF | TGTGCCAGCAGCCCCCTTAATACTCGCGGCTCTGGCTACACCTTC
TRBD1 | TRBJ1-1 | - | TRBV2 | CASSDRSGGSTEAFF | TGTGCCAGCAGTGACCGGTCAGGGGGAAGCACTGAAGCTTTCTTT
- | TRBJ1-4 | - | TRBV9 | CASSAASNEKLFF | TGTGCCAGCAGCGCCGCCAGTAATGAAAAACTGTTTTTT
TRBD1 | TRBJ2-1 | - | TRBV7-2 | CASSGKHRTGSVNEQFF | TGTGCCAGCAGCGGAAAGCACCGGACAGGATCTGTCAATGAGCAGTTCTTC